These 17 T cell receptor beta chains were sequenced from one sample in a study of T-cell reconstitution after alpha-beta-depleted transplantation in children. During its preparation, the TCRbeta library received unique molecular identifiers. A single record per CDR3 protein comes from TCRdb applying MiXCR to the PCR reads. The table records approximately 500,000 distinct CDR3 sequences, over 25% of them present only once. Sequencing was performed on PBMCs, taken before TCRalphabeta/CD19-depleted stem cell transplant. The receptors here all came from a boy under three years old with Wiskott-Aldrich syndrome, due to receive a stem cell transplant.

This clonotype was counted many times. The rearrangement links TRBV27 to TRBJ2-1; D may be TRBD2 (6 bases). This CDR3 is built from 17 residues. The germline V gene encodes CDR1 MNHEY and CDR2 SMNVEV (reference sequence). V gave up 5 bases and J gave up 0 bases, with 17 bases separating them. CDR3 region: CASSVGGGPSSYNEQFF. As DNA, the CDR3 is TGTGCCAGCAGTGTCGGGGGAGGTCCTAGCTCCTACAATGAGCAGTTCTTC.

In this sample, this clonotype turned up a few times. The chain carries TRBV15 and TRBJ2-1; D tentatively fits TRBD1 or TRBD2 (5 bases each). Trimming shortened V by 1 base and J by 9 bases, and 13 bases separated the two germline ends. Germline values: CDR1 LNHNV, CDR2 YYDKDF (reference sequence). CDR3 length equals 14 residues. This CDR3 reads CATSRVLGTGEQFF. CDR3 coding DNA: TGTGCCACCAGCAGAGTACTAGGGACGGGTGAGCAGTTCTTC.

This clonotype turned up a few times. The V call is TRBV29-1, the J call TRBJ1-5; perhaps TRBD1 as D (5 bases). Germline-derived CDR1 and CDR2 are SQVTM and ANQGSEA. V dropped 5 bases and J dropped 7 bases, with 15 bases sitting between them. The CDR3 contains 13 residues. CDR3 in amino acids: CSVLGRDHQPQHF. The CDR3 DNA is TGCAGCGTTTTAGGCAGGGATCACCAGCCCCAGCATTTT.

This clonotype has only a few counts. The V call is TRBV7-2, the J call TRBJ1-3; D not certain. Germline CDR1 SGHTA, CDR2 FQGNSA. Between the trimmed V and J ends, which lost 10 bases and 5 bases, there was a span of 15 bases. The CDR3 loop spans 13 amino acids. CDR3 loop: CAIDLKSRNTIYF. The DNA for the CDR3 is TGTGCCATCGATCTTAAGAGCAGAAACACCATATATTTT.

The chain links TRBV5-1 to TRBJ2-2, with 10 bases that match TRBD2. CDR3 length: 16 amino acids. Germline CDR1 reads SGHRS; CDR2 reads YFSETQ. Trimming at V came to 4 bases and at J to 9 bases, leaving 12 bases not matched to a gene. CDR3 amino acids: CASSETASGSVRELFF. The CDR3 nucleotides are TGCGCCAGCAGCGAAACCGCTAGCGGGAGCGTGAGGGAGCTGTTTTTT.

V is TRBV5-1 and J is TRBJ1-1; TRBD1 matches at 9 bases. J gave up 3 bases and V 0 bases, and 9 bases lay outside the gene matches. CDR3 size: 17 residues. Germline lookup yields CDR1 SGHRS and CDR2 YFSETQ. This chain's CDR3 is CASSLATGGVKDTEAFF. Written as DNA, the CDR3 is TGCGCCAGCAGCTTGGCCACAGGGGGCGTTAAGGACACTGAAGCTTTCTTT.

The rearrangement uses TRBV29-1 and TRBJ2-3; the D call may be TRBD1 or TRBD2 (5 bases each). The CDR3 is made up of 13 amino acids. The V end lost 7 bases, the J end lost 2 bases, and 13 bases lay between the germline ends. Germline CDR1 is SQVTM and CDR2 is ANQGSEA. CDR3 loop: CSAGPQFTDTQYF. Written as DNA, the CDR3 is TGCAGCGCGGGACCGCAATTCACAGATACGCAGTATTTT.

There are a few counts of this clonotype. The rearrangement links TRBV29-1 to TRBJ2-3; possibly TRBD1 or TRBD2 for D (5 bases each). The V and J ends lost 5 bases and 6 bases respectively, with 18 bases between them. The CDR3 is 14 residues long. Germline V gene lookup returns CDR1 SQVTM and CDR2 ANQGSEA. The CDR3 DNA reads as TGCAGCGTTCTAAGGACGAGGGGCGGGGATACGCAGTATTTT. This codes for CSVLRTRGGDTQYF.

For the CDR3, the DNA is TGCAGTGCGAGGACTAGCGTAAGCTCCTACAATGAGCAGTTCTTC. This translates into CSARTSVSSYNEQFF. The rearrangement uses TRBV20-1 and TRBJ2-1; 9 bases are shared with TRBD2. CDR3 size: 15 residues. Germline trimming cut 6 bases from V and 0 bases from J; bases unmatched to any gene: 6. Germline lookup yields CDR1 DFQATT and CDR2 SNEGSKA (reference sequence).

The chain carries TRBV28 and TRBJ2-4, with D hard to call. The CDR3 spans 16 residues. V was clipped by 2 bases and J by 0 bases, with 11 bases between them. Germline V gene sequence: CDR1 MDHEN, CDR2 SYDVKM. The CDR3 region has the DNA TGTGCCAGCAGTTTACATCTAGGGCTAGCCAAAAACATTCAGTACTTC. Translating gives CASSLHLGLAKNIQYF. Supplemented by reference TRBV28 and TRBJ2-4, the full variable domain reads DVKVTQSSRYLVKRTGEKVFLECVQDMDHENMFWYRQDPGLGLRLIYFSYDVKMKEKGDIPEGYSVSREKKERFSLILESASTNQTSMYLCASSLHLGLAKNIQYFGAGTRLSVL.

The chain carries TRBV29-1 and TRBJ1-2; 9 bases match TRBD1. The CDR3 runs 13 residues. Germline V gene sequence: CDR1 SQVTM, CDR2 ANQGSEA. Trimming removed 0 bases from V and 6 bases from J; junction bases left unmatched: 2. The CDR3 protein is CSVEDTGGDGYTF. The DNA of the CDR3 is TGCAGCGTTGAAGACACAGGGGGCGATGGCTACACCTTC.

This sequence joins TRBV20-1 and TRBJ2-5; 9 bases are a match to TRBD1. V shed 4 bases and J 5 bases; nucleotides not matched to a gene: 8. The CDR3 sequence is 14 residues long. Per the germline V gene, CDR1 is DFQATT and CDR2 is SNEGSKA (reference sequence). In DNA form, the CDR3 reads TGCAGTGCTAATACAGGGGGCGCGGGGGAGACCCAGTACTTC. Translated: CSANTGGAGETQYF.

This clonotype was detected a few times. The chain employs TRBV6-1 and TRBJ1-5; TRBD1 might be the D (6 bases). This CDR3 contains 17 residues. Deletions cut 6 bases from V and 0 bases from J, with 18 bases between. Germline CDR1 MNHNS, CDR2 SASEGT. Here the CDR3 DNA reads TGTGCCAGCAGGCCTACACAGGGATCGTATAGCAATCAGCCCCAGCATTTT. Its translation is CASRPTQGSYSNQPQHF.

There are a few counts of this clonotype. This rearrangement joins TRBV12-3 or TRBV12-4 to TRBJ2-2; 9 bases fit TRBD2. V gave up 4 bases and J gave up 5 bases; unmatched junction bases: 5. This CDR3 region has 15 residues. The CDR3 spells CASSSLAGTTGELFF. The CDR3 region has the DNA TGTGCCAGCAGTTCCCTAGCGGGGACTACCGGGGAGCTGTTTTTT.

This clonotype was counted between two and nine times. The gene calls are TRBV5-1 and TRBJ2-1, with TRBD2 matching over 9 bases. V lost 3 bases to trimming and J lost 5 bases; unmatched junction nucleotides: 3. Per the germline V gene, CDR1 is SGHRS and CDR2 is YFSETQ. The CDR3 consists of 14 residues. CDR3 sequence reads: CASSSGTSNNEQFF. The CDR3 region has the DNA TGCGCCAGCAGCTCTGGGACTAGCAACAATGAGCAGTTCTTC.

The rearrangement joins TRBV5-5 to TRBJ1-4; D gene uncertain. The germline V and J ends were trimmed by 1 base and 4 bases, with 5 bases remaining between them. Germline V gene lookup returns CDR1 SGHKS and CDR2 YYEKEE (reference sequence). This CDR3 comprises 13 residues. The CDR3 sequence: CASSLPNNEKLFF. Here the CDR3 DNA reads TGTGCCAGCAGCTTGCCTAATAATGAAAAACTGTTTTTT.

The chain uses TRBV20-1 and TRBJ2-2, with 10 bases aligning to TRBD2. In germline, CDR1 is DFQATT, CDR2 SNEGSKA (reference sequence). The ends lost 6 bases at V and 7 bases at J; junction bases unmatched: 8. This CDR3 has 14 residues. This CDR3 reads CSAPGPSGSGELFF. CDR3 DNA sequence: TGCAGTGCACCCGGTCCTAGCGGGAGCGGGGAGCTGTTTTTT.